This is a list of T cell receptor beta chains from one sample in a study of shared clonotypes between healthy human individuals. Clones were sequenced by immunoSEQ multiplex PCR, and TCRdb holds only the in-frame ones, with some missing. The sample lists hundreds of thousands of clones; about two thirds were seen once. Input material: memory CD4+ T cells sorted from blood. The receptor source for this set is a woman in her thirties in good health. Both conserved end residues are part of each CDR3. The D gene is left open where the match is weak. A clone size is listed for some rows: how often the clone was seen (once, few, many), or a class if it is expanded.

J	D	V	size	CDR3	DNA
TRBJ2-2	TRBD1	TRBV30	-	CAWSVLQGVWDSENTGELFF	TGTGCCTGGAGTGTACTTCAGGGGGTATGGGATAGCGAGAACACCGGGGAGCTGTTTTTT
TRBJ2-2	-	TRBV11-2	-	CASRPSRRDTGELFF	TGTGCCAGCAGACCCTCAAGGCGGGACACCGGGGAGCTGTTTTTT
TRBJ2-2	-	TRBV11-3	-	CASSFAANTGELFF	TGTGCCAGCAGCTTTGCGGCGAACACCGGGGAGCTGTTTTTT
TRBJ2-7	-	TRBV2	once	CASSELGGFIYEQYF	TGTGCCAGCAGTGAACTGGGGGGCTTCATCTACGAGCAGTACTTC
TRBJ2-7	TRBD1	TRBV28	-	CASSFVFSRGPIDEQYF	TGTGCCAGCAGTTTCGTATTCAGCAGGGGGCCTATAGACGAGCAGTACTTC
TRBJ1-3	-	TRBV11-2	-	CASSLDPGIGNTIYF	TGTGCCAGCAGCTTAGATCCCGGGATTGGAAACACCATATATTTT
TRBJ2-7	TRBD1	TRBV7-9	-	CASRSDTGTAYEQYF	TGTGCCAGCAGATCTGACACCGGGACAGCCTACGAGCAGTACTTC
TRBJ2-3	-	TRBV19	-	CASTGGAYASTQYF	TGTGCCAGTACGGGCGGAGCCTACGCCAGTACGCAGTATTTT
TRBJ2-1	TRBD2	TRBV19	few	CASSKLTSGSIYNEQFF	TGTGCCAGTAGTAAACTGACTAGCGGGAGTATTTACAATGAGCAGTTCTTC
TRBJ2-6	-	TRBV6-1	many	CASSEDGSGANVLTF	TGTGCCAGCAGTGAGGACGGCTCTGGGGCCAACGTCCTGACTTTC
TRBJ2-4	TRBD2	TRBV2	-	CASSGLAGSLYF	TGTGCCAGCAGCGGACTAGCGGGAAGTCTGTACTTC
TRBJ1-5	-	TRBV5-6	-	CASSLGRNQPQHF	TGTGCCAGCAGCTTAGGGCGCAATCAGCCCCAGCATTTT
TRBJ1-5	-	TRBV29-1	-	CSVGEGGQPQHF	TGCAGCGTTGGGGAGGGAGGACAGCCCCAGCATTTT
TRBJ1-3	-	TRBV4-1	-	CASSQPRQWGGTGNTIYF	TGCGCCAGCAGCCAACCCCGGCAGTGGGGGGGAACTGGAAACACCATATATTTT
TRBJ1-1	-	TRBV18	-	CASFRTEMNTEAFF	TGTGCCAGCTTCCGGACAGAAATGAACACTGAAGCTTTCTTT
TRBJ1-5	-	TRBV15	many	CATSRGGFGQPQHF	TGTGCCACCAGCAGAGGGGGGTTCGGTCAGCCCCAGCATTTT
TRBJ1-1	-	TRBV28	-	CASSLRGVATEAFF	TGTGCCAGCAGTTTGCGAGGAGTGGCCACTGAAGCTTTCTTT
TRBJ2-1	TRBD2	TRBV27	-	CASRISLVRTSGSKNEQFF	TGTGCCAGCAGAATAAGTTTAGTCCGGACTAGCGGGAGCAAAAATGAGCAGTTCTTC
TRBJ2-1	TRBD2	TRBV7-3	-	CASSSSGAGNEQFF	TGTGCCAGCAGCTCAAGCGGGGCCGGGAATGAGCAGTTCTTC
TRBJ1-3	TRBD1	TRBV5-5	once	CASSLAGGDSGNTIYF	TGTGCCAGCAGCTTGGCAGGGGGTGACTCTGGAAACACCATATATTTT
TRBJ1-5	-	TRBV10-3	-	CAISRGTNQPQHF	TGTGCCATCAGCCGGGGGACAAATCAGCCCCAGCATTTT
TRBJ1-3	-	TRBV6-5	-	CASSPRLGSGNTIYF	TGTGCCAGCAGCCCTCGACTGGGCTCTGGAAACACCATATATTTT
TRBJ1-5	-	TRBV19	few	CASRGATNQPQHF	TGTGCCAGTAGGGGGGCGACGAATCAGCCCCAGCATTTT
TRBJ2-3	-	TRBV7-8	-	CASSLTYVSTDTQYF	TGTGCCAGCAGCTTAACTTACGTTAGCACAGATACGCAGTATTTT
TRBJ1-2	-	TRBV4-1	-	CASSQDWAPYGYTF	TGCGCCAGCAGCCAAGATTGGGCACCGTATGGCTACACCTTC
TRBJ2-5	-	TRBV5-1	once	CASSLLSGTQETQYF	TGCGCCAGCAGCTTGCTGTCAGGGACCCAAGAGACCCAGTACTTC
TRBJ1-1	-	TRBV15	-	CATSRLGDVTFRSEAFF	TGTGCCACCAGCAGATTAGGGGACGTTACATTTCGTTCGGAAGCTTTCTTT
TRBJ2-1	TRBD1	TRBV5-1	few	CASSLEGTGDNEQFF	TGCGCCAGCAGCTTGGAGGGTACAGGGGACAATGAGCAGTTCTTC
TRBJ2-7	-	TRBV10-3	-	CAISGQVRVHEQYF	TGTGCCATCAGTGGACAGGTTCGTGTCCACGAGCAGTACTTC
TRBJ1-2	TRBD1	TRBV19	-	CASSPNRDRKNYGYTF	TGTGCCAGTAGTCCGAACCGGGACAGAAAAAACTATGGCTACACCTTC
TRBJ1-4	-	TRBV6-1	-	CASTPGREKLFF	TGTGCCAGCACCCCGGGGCGGGAAAAACTGTTTTTT
TRBJ2-2	-	TRBV10-3	-	CAISESSSNTGELFF	TGTGCCATCAGTGAGTCCTCTAGCAACACCGGGGAGCTGTTTTTT
TRBJ2-3	-	TRBV28	once	CASSWSNTDTQYF	TGTGCCAGCAGTTGGTCTAACACAGATACGCAGTATTTT
TRBJ1-2	-	TRBV6-5	many	CASTPDSRNYGYTF	TGTGCCAGCACGCCGGACTCACGTAACTATGGCTACACCTTC
TRBJ2-7	-	TRBV5-6	once	CASRSRWAPYEQYF	TGTGCCAGCAGGTCTCGCTGGGCCCCCTACGAGCAGTACTTC
TRBJ1-1	-	TRBV6-6	few	CASSPWPVNAEAFF	TGTGCCAGCAGCCCGTGGCCGGTGAACGCTGAAGCTTTCTTT
TRBJ1-1	-	TRBV6-6	-	CASSYSPPQNTEAFF	TGTGCCAGCAGTTACTCTCCACCTCAAAACACTGAAGCTTTCTTT
TRBJ2-3	-	TRBV6-4	-	CASRNLSVGTDTQYF	TGTGCCAGCAGAAATCTTAGCGTAGGCACAGATACGCAGTATTTT
TRBJ2-7	-	TRBV11-3	-	CASSLGGGPYEQYF	TGTGCCAGCAGCTTAGGTGGAGGACCCTACGAGCAGTACTTC
TRBJ1-1	-	TRBV5-1	-	CASSRGARASFNTEAFF	TGCGCCAGCAGCAGGGGGGCCAGGGCCTCGTTTAACACTGAAGCTTTCTTT
TRBJ2-7	TRBD2	TRBV28	-	CASSLSFWGGNYEQYF	TGTGCCAGCAGTTTATCATTTTGGGGGGGGAACTACGAGCAGTACTTC
TRBJ1-4	-	TRBV5-1	-	CASSLLGSRTEKLFF	TGCGCCAGCAGCTTGTTGGGGAGCAGGACGGAAAAACTGTTTTTT
TRBJ2-7	-	TRBV2	-	CASSEPPQFNRAVEYF	TGTGCCAGCAGTGAACCACCCCAATTTAACAGGGCCGTGGAGTACTTC
TRBJ2-3	-	TRBV11-2	few	CASSPNSNQGAGGTDTQYF	TGTGCCAGCAGCCCAAATTCGAATCAGGGGGCGGGAGGCACAGATACGCAGTATTTT
TRBJ1-2	TRBD1	TRBV7-9	once	CASSYRDRERIDGYTF	TGTGCCAGCAGCTACCGGGACAGGGAAAGGATCGATGGCTACACCTTC
TRBJ1-4	-	TRBV29-1	-	CSVRGANEKLFF	TGCAGCGTTCGGGGGGCTAATGAAAAACTGTTTTTT
TRBJ1-5	TRBD1	TRBV6-5	many	CASSRQGGQPQHF	TGTGCCAGCAGCCGACAGGGTGGCCAGCCCCAGCATTTT
TRBJ1-3	-	TRBV19	-	CASSVQQGNTIYF	TGTGCCAGTAGCGTTCAACAAGGAAACACCATATATTTT
TRBJ2-7	TRBD1	TRBV5-8	-	CASSHGTGTGTYEQYF	TGTGCCAGCAGCCACGGAACCGGGACAGGGACCTACGAGCAGTACTTC
TRBJ2-7	TRBD2	TRBV11-2	-	CASSLGASGISEQYF	TGTGCCAGCAGCTTAGGGGCTAGCGGGATAAGCGAGCAGTACTTC
TRBJ2-1	TRBD2	TRBV6-4	-	CASSQGLAGGDEQFF	TGTGCCAGCAGTCAGGGACTAGCGGGAGGAGATGAGCAGTTCTTC
TRBJ2-2	TRBD2	TRBV30	few	CAWIRAPSGNTGELFF	TGTGCCTGGATCCGGGCGCCTAGCGGCAACACCGGGGAGCTGTTTTTT
TRBJ2-6	TRBD1	TRBV7-3	-	CASSPSSTGRGANVLTF	TGTGCCAGCAGCCCCTCATCGACAGGGCGAGGGGCCAACGTCCTGACTTTC
TRBJ1-6	TRBD1	TRBV5-1	-	CASSRDRGYSPLHF	TGCGCCAGCAGCCGCGACAGGGGGTATTCACCCCTCCACTTT